Detailed here is one T cell receptor (beta chain). Its matching antigen is unknown. The sample belongs to a study of cytomegalovirus exposure and HLA in healthy donors. Study-wide results and caveats: Upon later analysis, TCR association rates were observed to vary by HLA locus, being highest for DRB1 and lowest for HLA-C. Previously analyzed data showed that most TCR beta V segments were productive at a frequency of about 90% or about 30%. Among CMV-associated TCR beta chains, most appeared HLA-restricted in a later analysis.

Trimming cost V 1 base and J 4 bases, with 10 bases left between them. CDR1 and CDR2 from the germline V gene are SQVTM and ANQGSEA. CDR3 length: 14 residues. Primers: 60 Vbeta forward and 13 Jbeta reverse. Profiling relied on immunoSEQ multiplex PCR, and the TCRdb table lists in-frame clones only, not all of them. The sample data list approximately 140,000 clones. What was sequenced was PBMCs. The sequence came from a woman aged 40 to 55 in good health and CMV-seronegative. J is TRBJ1-4 and V is TRBV29-1; TRBD1 is a possible D gene (6 bases). CDR3 residues: CSVEAAGDNEKLFF. CDR3 nucleotides: TGCAGCGTTGAAGCGGCAGGGGATAATGAAAAACTGTTTTTT.